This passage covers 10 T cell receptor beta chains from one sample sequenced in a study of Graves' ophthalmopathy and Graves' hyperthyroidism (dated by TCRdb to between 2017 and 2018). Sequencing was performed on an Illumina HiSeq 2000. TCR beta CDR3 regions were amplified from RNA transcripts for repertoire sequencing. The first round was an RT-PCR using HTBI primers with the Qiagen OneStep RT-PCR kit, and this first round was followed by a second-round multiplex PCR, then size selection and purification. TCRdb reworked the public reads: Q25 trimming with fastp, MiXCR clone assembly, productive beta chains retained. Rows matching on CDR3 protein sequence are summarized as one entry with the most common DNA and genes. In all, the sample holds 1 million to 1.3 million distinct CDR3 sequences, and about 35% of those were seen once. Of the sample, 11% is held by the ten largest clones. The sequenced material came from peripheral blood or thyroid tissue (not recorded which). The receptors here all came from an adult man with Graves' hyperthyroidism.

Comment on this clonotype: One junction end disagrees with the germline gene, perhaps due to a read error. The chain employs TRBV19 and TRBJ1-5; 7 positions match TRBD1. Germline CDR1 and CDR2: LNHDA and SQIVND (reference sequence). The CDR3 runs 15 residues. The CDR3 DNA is TGTGCCGGTAGTATCGGCAGGGGGAGCAATCAGCCCCAGCATTTT. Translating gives CAGSIGRGSNQPQHF. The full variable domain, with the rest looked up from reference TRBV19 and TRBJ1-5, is DGGITQSPKYLFRKEGQNVTLSCEQNLNHDAMYWYRQDPGQGLRLIYYSQIVNDFQKGDIAEGYSVSREKKESFPLTVTSAQKNPTAFYLCAGSIGRGSNQPQHFGDGTRLSIL.

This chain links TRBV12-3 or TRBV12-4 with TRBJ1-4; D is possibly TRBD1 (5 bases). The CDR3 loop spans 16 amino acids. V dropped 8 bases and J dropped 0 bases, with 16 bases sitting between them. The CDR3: CASSISGTATNEKLFF. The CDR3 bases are TGTGCCAGCTCCATAAGCGGGACGGCAACTAATGAAAAACTGTTTTTT.

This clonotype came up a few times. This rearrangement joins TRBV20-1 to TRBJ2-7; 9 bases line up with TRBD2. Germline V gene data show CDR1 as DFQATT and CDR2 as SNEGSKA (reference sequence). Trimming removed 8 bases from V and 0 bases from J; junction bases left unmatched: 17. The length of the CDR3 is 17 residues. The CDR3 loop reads CSPRGGGTLRSSYEQYF. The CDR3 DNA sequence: TGCAGTCCGCGGGGGGGGGGAACACTGAGGAGCTCCTACGAGCAGTACTTC.

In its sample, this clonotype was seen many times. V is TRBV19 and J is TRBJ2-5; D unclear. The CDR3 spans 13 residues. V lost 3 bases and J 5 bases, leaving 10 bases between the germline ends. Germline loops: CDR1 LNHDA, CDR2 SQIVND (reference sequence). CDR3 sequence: CASSMLWGETQYF. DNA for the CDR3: TGTGCCAGTAGTATGTTATGGGGTGAGACCCAGTACTTC. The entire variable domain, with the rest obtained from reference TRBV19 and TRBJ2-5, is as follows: DGGITQSPKYLFRKEGQNVTLSCEQNLNHDAMYWYRQDPGQGLRLIYYSQIVNDFQKGDIAEGYSVSREKKESFPLTVTSAQKNPTAFYLCASSMLWGETQYFGPGTRLLVL.

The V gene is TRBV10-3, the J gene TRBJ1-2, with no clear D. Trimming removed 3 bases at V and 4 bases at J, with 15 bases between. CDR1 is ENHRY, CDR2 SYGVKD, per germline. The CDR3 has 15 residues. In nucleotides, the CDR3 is TGTGCCATCAGTGAAGCGGCAAACAACATCTATGGCTACACCTTC. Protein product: CAISEAANNIYGYTF.

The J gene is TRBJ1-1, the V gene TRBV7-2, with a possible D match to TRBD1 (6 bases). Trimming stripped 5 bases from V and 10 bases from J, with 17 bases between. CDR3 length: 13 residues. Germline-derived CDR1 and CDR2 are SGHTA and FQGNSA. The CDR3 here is CASSQGRGLRAFF. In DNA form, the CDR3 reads TGTGCCAGCAGCCAAGGTCGGGGGCTTAGAGCTTTCTTT.

The chain's CDR3 is CSRSAEETQYF. The CDR3 nucleotides read TGCAGCCGGTCAGCAGAAGAGACCCAGTACTTC. This chain connects TRBV29-1 to TRBJ2-5; the D is unclear. The CDR3 spans 11 residues. V dropped 8 bases and J dropped 3 bases, with 10 bases sitting between them. The germline gives CDR1 SQVTM, CDR2 ANQGSEA.

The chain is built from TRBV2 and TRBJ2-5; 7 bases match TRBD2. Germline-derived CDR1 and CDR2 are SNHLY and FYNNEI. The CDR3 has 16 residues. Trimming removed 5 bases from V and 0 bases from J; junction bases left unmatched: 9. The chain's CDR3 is CASSTGTTRYQETQYF. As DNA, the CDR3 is TGTGCCAGCAGTACTGGGACTACCCGGTACCAAGAGACCCAGTACTTC.

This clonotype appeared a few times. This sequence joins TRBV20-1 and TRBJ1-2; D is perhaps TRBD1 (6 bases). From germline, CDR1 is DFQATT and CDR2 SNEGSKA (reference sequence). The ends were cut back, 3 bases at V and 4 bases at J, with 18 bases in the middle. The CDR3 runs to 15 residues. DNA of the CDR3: TGCAGTGCTAGGCGGGCCGCGGGGACACTCTATGGCTACACCTTC. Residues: CSARRAAGTLYGYTF.

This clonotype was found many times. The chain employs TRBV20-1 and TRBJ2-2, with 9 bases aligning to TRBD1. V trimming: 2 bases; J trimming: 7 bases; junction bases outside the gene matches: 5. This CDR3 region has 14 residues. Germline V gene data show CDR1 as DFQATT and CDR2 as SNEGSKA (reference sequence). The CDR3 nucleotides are TGCAGTGCTAGACCGGGACAGGGAATCGGGGAGCTGTTTTTT. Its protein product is CSARPGQGIGELFF.